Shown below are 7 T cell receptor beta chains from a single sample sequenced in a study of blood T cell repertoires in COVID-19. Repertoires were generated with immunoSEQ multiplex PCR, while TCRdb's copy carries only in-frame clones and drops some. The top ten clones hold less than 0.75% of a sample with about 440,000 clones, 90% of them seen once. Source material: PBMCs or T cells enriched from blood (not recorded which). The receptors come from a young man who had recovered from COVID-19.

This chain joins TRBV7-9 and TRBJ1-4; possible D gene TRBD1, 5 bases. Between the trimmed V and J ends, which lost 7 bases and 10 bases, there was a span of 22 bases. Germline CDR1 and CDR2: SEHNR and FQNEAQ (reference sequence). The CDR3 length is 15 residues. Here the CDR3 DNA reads TGTGCCAGCACCCTGGTTGTCGAAGGGGATGGAAAACTGTTTTTT. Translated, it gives CASTLVVEGDGKLFF.

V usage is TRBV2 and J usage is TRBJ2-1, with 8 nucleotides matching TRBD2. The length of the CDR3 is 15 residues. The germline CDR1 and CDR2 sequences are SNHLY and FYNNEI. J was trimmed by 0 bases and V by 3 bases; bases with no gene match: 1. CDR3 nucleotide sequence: TGTGCCAGCAGTGACGGGGGGGACTCCTACAATGAGCAGTTCTTC. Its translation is CASSDGGDSYNEQFF.

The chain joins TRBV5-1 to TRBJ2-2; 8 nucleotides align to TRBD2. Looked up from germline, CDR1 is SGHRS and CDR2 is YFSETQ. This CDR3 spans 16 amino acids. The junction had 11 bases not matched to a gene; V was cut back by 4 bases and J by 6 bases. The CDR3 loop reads CASSPGGPVLAGELFF. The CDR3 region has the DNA TGCGCCAGCAGCCCGGGGGGGCCGGTGTTGGCCGGGGAGCTGTTTTTT.

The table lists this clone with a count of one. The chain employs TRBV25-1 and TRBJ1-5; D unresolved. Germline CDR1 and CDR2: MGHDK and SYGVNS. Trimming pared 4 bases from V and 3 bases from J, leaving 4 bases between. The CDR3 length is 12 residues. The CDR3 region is CASSGANQPQHF. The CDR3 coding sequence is TGTGCCAGCAGTGGAGCCAATCAGCCCCAGCATTTT.

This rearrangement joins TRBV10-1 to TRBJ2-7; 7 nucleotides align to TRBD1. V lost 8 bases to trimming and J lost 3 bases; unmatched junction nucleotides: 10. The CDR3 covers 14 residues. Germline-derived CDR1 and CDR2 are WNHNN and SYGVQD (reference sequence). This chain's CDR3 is CASLSLGQNYEQYF. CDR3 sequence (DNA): TGCGCCAGCCTCTCATTGGGACAGAACTACGAGCAGTACTTC.

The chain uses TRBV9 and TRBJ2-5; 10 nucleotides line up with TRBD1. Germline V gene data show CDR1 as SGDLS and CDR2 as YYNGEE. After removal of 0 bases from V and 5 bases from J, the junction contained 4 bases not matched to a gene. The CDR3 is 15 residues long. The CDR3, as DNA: TGTGCCAGCAGCGTAGGACAGGGGGCATGGGAGACCCAGTACTTC. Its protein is CASSVGQGAWETQYF.

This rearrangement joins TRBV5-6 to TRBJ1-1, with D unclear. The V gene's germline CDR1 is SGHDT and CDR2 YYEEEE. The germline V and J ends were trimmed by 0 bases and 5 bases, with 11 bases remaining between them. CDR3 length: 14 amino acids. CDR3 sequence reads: CASSLEGRGTEAFF. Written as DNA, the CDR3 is TGTGCCAGCAGCTTGGAGGGCCGGGGAACTGAAGCTTTCTTT.